This record concerns one T cell receptor (beta chain) sequence. Original processing methods: From reference gene primer amplification, estimates of nucleated cell counts were derived. Produced via immunoSEQ multiplex PCR; TCRdb's table is partial and in-frame only. V and J calls and clone size are as listed in that table; D and trimming were resolved from the DNA. The profile shows some 300,000 clones, roughly 87% of them singletons. Grouping used clinical history reported by participants in a survey and questionnaire. This sample is part of a study of blood T cell repertoires in COVID-19. Study details: Samples representing acute and convalescent COVID-19 were sourced from the United States, Italy and Spain.

Germline CDR1 MGHRA, CDR2 YSYEKL. Trimming stripped 0 bases from V and 3 bases from J, with 12 bases between. The CDR3 contains 15 residues. The TCR was taken from a woman aged 25 to 39 who had recovered from COVID-19. Material: PBMCs or T cells enriched from blood (not recorded which). The rearrangement uses TRBV4-1 and TRBJ2-7, with D possibly matching TRBD1 (5 bases). CDR3 in amino acids: CASSQDNRFDYEQYF. The CDR3 bases are TGCGCCAGCAGCCAAGATAACAGGTTTGACTACGAGCAGTACTTC.